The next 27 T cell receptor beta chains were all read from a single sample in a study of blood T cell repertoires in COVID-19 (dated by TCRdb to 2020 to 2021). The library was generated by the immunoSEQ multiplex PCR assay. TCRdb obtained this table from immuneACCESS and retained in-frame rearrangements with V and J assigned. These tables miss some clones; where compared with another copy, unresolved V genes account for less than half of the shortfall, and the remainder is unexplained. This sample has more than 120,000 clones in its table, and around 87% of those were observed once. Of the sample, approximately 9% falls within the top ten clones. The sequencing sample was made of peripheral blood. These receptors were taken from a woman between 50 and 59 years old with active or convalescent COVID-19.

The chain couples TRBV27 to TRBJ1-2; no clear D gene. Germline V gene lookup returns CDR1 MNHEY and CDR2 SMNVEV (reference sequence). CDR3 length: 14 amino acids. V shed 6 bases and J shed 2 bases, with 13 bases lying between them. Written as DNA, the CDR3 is TGTGCCAGCAGCCAGAAGAGGAGGAACTATGGCTACACCTTC. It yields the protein CASSQKRRNYGYTF.

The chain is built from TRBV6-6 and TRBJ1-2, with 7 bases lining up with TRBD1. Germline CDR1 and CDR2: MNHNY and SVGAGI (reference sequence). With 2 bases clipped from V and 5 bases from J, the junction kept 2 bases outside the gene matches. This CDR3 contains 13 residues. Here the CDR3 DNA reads TGTGCCAGCAGTTACGGGACAGAGTATGGCTACACCTTC. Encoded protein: CASSYGTEYGYTF.

In DNA form, the CDR3 reads TGTGCCAGCAGGAGCGGGAGGGCCGGTGAGACCCAGTACTTC. Encoded protein: CASRSGRAGETQYF. V and J are TRBV6-6 and TRBJ2-5, with 10 bases that match TRBD2. V lost 6 bases and J lost 5; bases outside the gene matches: 6. The CDR3 covers 14 residues. CDR1 is MNHNY and CDR2 is SVGAGI in the germline V gene (reference sequence).

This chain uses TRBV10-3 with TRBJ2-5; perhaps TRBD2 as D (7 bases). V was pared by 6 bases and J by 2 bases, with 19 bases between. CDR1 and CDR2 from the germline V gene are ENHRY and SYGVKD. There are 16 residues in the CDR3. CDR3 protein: CAIREGEGRWQETQYF. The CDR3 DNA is TGTGCCATCAGGGAGGGGGAGGGCCGGTGGCAAGAGACCCAGTACTTC.

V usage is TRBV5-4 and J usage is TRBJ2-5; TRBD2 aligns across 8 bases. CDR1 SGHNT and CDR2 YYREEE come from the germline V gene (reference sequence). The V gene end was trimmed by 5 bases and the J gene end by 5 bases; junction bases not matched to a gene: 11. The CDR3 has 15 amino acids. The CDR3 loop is CASSLNGGGLETQYF. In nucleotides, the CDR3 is TGTGCCAGCAGTCTCAACGGGGGGGGTTTGGAGACCCAGTACTTC. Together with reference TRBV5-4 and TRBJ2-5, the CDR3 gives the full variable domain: ETGVTQSPTHLIKTRGQQVTLRCSSQSGHNTVSWYQQALGQGPQFIFQYYREEENGRGNFPPRFSGLQFPNYSSELNVNALELDDSALYLCASSLNGGGLETQYFGPGTRLLVL.

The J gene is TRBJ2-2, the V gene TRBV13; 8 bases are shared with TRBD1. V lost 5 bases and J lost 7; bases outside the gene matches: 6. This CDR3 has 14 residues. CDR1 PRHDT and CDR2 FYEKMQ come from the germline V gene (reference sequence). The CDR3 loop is CASSPDRVGGELFF. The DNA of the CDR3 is TGTGCCAGCAGCCCGGACAGGGTAGGCGGGGAGCTGTTTTTT.

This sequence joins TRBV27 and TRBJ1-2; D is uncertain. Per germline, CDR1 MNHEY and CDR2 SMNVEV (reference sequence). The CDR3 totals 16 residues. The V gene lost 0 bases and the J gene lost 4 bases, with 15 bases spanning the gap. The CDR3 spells CASSLSFMAESYGYTF. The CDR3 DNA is TGTGCCAGCAGTTTATCTTTCATGGCGGAAAGCTATGGCTACACCTTC.

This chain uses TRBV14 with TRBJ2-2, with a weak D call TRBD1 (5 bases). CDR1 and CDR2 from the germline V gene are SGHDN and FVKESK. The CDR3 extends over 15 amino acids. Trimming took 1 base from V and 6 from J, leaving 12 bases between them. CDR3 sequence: CASSQGSVGAGELFF. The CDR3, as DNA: TGTGCCAGCAGCCAAGGGTCGGTAGGGGCCGGGGAGCTGTTTTTT. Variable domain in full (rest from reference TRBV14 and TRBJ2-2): EAGVTQFPSHSVIEKGQTVTLRCDPISGHDNLYWYRRVMGKEIKFLLHFVKESKQDESGMPNNRFLAERTGGTYSTLKVQPAELEDSGVYFCASSQGSVGAGELFFGEGSRLTVL.

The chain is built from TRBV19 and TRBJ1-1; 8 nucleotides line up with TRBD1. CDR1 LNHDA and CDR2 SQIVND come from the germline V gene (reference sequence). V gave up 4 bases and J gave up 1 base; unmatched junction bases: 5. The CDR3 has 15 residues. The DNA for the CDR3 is TGTGCCAGTAGTACCGGGACAGGAGCGAACACTGAAGCTTTCTTT. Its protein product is CASSTGTGANTEAFF. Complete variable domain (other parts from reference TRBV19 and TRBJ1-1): DGGITQSPKYLFRKEGQNVTLSCEQNLNHDAMYWYRQDPGQGLRLIYYSQIVNDFQKGDIAEGYSVSREKKESFPLTVTSAQKNPTAFYLCASSTGTGANTEAFFGQGTRLTVV.

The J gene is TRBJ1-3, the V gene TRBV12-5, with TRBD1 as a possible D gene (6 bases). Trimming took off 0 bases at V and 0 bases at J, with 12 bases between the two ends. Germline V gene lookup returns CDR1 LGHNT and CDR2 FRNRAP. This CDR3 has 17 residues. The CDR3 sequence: CASGLVLDRTSGNTIYF. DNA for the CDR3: TGTGCTAGTGGTTTGGTACTCGACAGGACCTCTGGAAACACCATATATTTT.

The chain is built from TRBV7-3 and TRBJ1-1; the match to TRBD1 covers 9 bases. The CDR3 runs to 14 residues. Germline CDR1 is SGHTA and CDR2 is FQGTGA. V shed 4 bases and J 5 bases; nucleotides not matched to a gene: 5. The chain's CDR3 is CASSSGQGRTEAFF. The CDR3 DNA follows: TGTGCCAGCAGCTCCGGACAGGGGCGGACTGAAGCTTTCTTT.

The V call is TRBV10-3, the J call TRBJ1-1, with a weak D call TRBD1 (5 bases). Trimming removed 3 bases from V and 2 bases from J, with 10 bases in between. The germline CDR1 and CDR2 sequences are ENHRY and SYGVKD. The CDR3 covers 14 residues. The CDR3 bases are TGTGCCATCAGTGAAGGCAGGGTTAACACTGAAGCTTTCTTT. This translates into CAISEGRVNTEAFF.

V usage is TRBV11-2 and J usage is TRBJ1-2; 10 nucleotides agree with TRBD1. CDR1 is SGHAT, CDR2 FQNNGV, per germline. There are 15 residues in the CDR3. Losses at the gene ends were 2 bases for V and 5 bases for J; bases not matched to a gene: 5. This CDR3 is CASSLTGQGRYGYTF. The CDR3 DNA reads TGTGCCAGCAGCTTAACGGGACAGGGGAGGTATGGCTACACCTTC.

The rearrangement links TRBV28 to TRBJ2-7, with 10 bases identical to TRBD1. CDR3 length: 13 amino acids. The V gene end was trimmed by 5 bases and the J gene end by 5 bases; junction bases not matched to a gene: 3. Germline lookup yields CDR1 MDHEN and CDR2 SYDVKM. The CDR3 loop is CASSGDRGHEQYF. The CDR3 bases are TGTGCCAGCAGTGGGGACAGGGGACACGAGCAGTACTTC.

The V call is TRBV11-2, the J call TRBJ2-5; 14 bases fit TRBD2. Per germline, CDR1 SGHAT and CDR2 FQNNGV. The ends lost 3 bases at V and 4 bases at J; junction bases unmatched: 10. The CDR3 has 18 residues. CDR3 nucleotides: TGTGCCAGCAGCTTCCTCATCTCCGGGACTAGCGGGGGAGAGACCCAGTACTTC. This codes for CASSFLISGTSGGETQYF.

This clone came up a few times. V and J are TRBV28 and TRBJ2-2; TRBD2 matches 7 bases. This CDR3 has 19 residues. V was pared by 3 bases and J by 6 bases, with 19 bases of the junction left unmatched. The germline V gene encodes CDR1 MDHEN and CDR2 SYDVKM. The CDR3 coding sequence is TGTGCCAGCAGTTTCCGACGATGGACCCAGCGGGAAAGACCCGGGGAGCTGTTTTTT. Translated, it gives CASSFRRWTQRERPGELFF. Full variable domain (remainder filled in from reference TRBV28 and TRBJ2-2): DVKVTQSSRYLVKRTGEKVFLECVQDMDHENMFWYRQDPGLGLRLIYFSYDVKMKEKGDIPEGYSVSREKKERFSLILESASTNQTSMYLCASSFRRWTQRERPGELFFGEGSRLTVL.

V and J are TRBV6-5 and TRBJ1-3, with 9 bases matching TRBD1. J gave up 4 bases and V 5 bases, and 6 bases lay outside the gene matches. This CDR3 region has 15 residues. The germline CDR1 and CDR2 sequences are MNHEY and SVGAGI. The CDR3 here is CASSPPGQGGNTIYF. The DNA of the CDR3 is TGTGCCAGCAGTCCTCCCGGACAGGGGGGAAACACCATATATTTT.

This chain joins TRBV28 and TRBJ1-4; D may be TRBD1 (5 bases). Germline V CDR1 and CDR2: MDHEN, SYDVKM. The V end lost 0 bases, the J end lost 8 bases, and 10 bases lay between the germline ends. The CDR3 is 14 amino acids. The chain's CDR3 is CASSLWGNREKLFF. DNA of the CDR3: TGTGCCAGCAGTTTATGGGGGAACAGGGAAAAACTGTTTTTT.

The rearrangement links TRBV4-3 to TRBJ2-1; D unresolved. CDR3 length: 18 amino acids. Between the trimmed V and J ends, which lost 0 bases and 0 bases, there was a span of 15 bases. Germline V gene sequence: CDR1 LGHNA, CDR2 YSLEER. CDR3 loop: CASSQDIGGQSSYNEQFF. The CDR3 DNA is TGCGCCAGCAGCCAAGATATCGGCGGCCAGAGCTCCTACAATGAGCAGTTCTTC.

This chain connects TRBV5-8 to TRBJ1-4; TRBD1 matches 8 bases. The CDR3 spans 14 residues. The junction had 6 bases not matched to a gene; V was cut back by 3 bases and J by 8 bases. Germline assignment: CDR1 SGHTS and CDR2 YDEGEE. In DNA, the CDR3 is TGTGCCAGCAGCTCGCGACAGGGGCGAGAAAAACTGTTTTTT. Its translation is CASSSRQGREKLFF.

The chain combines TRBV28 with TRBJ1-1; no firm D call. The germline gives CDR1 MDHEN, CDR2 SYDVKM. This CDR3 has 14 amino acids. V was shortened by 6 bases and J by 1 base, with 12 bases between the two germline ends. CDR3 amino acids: CASRPDYRNTEAFF. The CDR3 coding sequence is TGTGCCAGCAGACCCGACTACAGGAACACTGAAGCTTTCTTT.

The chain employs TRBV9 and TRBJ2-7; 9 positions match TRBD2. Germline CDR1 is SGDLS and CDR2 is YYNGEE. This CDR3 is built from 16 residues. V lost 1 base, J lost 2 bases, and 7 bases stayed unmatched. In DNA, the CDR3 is TGTGCCAGCAGCGTATCCCCTAGCGGGGCCCCCTACGAGCAGTACTTC. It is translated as CASSVSPSGAPYEQYF.

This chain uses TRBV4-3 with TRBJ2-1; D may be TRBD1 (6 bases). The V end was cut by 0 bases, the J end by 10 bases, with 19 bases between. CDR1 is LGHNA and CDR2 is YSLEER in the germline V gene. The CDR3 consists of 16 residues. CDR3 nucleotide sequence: TGCGCCAGCAGCCAAGATGCAGGGGTGATCGGCGTAGAGCAGTTCTTC. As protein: CASSQDAGVIGVEQFF.

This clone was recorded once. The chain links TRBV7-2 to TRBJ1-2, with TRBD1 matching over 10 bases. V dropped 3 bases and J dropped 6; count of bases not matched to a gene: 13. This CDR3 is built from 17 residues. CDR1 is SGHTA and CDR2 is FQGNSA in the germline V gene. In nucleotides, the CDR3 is TGTGCCAGCAGCTTCCCGGGACAGGGGACCCCAGTTGATGGCTACACCTTC. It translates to CASSFPGQGTPVDGYTF.

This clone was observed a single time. CDR3 nucleotide sequence: TGTGCCAGCGCGATAGATTTCAATCAGCCCCAGCATTTT. Translated: CASAIDFNQPQHF. The genes are TRBV2 and TRBJ1-5; D not resolved. Trimming took 8 bases from V and 3 from J, leaving 11 bases between them. From germline, CDR1 is SNHLY and CDR2 FYNNEI. The CDR3 spans 13 residues.

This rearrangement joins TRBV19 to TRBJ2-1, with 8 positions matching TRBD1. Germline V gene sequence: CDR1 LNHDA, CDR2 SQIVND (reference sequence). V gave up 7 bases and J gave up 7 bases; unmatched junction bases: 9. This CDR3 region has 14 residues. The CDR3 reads CASKRSGGLNEQFF. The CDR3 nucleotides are TGTGCCAGTAAGCGGTCAGGGGGCCTAAATGAGCAGTTCTTC.

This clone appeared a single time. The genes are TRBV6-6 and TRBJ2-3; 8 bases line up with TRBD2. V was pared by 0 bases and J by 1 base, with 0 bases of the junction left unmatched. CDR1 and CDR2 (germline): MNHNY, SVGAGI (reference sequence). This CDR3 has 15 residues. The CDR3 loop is CASSYSGGGTDTQYF. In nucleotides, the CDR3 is TGTGCCAGCAGTTACTCCGGGGGGGGCACAGATACGCAGTATTTT.